This T cell receptor beta chain was retrieved from a study of shared clonotypes between healthy human individuals. The wider study: The donor pool was made up of a couple of women and a few men aged 18 to 49.

CD45RO-negative CD8 cells positively selected for CCR7 made up the naive population, which excluded terminally differentiated effector memory CD45RA+ cells. The CDR3 is made up of 14 amino acids. The V gene's germline CDR1 is SGHAT and CDR2 FQDESV (reference sequence). Losses at the gene ends were 5 bases for V and 6 bases for J; bases not matched to a gene: 8. Profiling relied on immunoSEQ multiplex PCR, and the TCRdb table lists in-frame clones only, not all of them. The table lists around 1,900,000 clones, 80% to 95% of them singletons. Sequencing input: naive CD8+ T cells from PBMCs. This receptor was identified in a man aged 18 to 29 in good health. Some clones in this sample may be carry-over from other donors' samples. The chain carries TRBV11-1 and TRBJ2-7; 9 nucleotides match TRBD1. CDR3 residues: CASSPGTGPLEQYF. The DNA for the CDR3 is TGTGCCAGCAGCCCCGGGACAGGGCCCCTCGAGCAGTACTTC.